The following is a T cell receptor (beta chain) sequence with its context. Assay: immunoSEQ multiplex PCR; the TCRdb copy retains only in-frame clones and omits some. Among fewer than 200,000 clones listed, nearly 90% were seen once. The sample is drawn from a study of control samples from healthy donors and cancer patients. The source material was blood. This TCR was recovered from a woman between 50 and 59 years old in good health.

The CDR3 loop is CASSFSFNAYNEQFF. CDR3 nucleotides: TGTGCCAGCAGTTTTTCATTTAACGCCTACAATGAGCAGTTCTTC. The V and J genes are TRBV28 and TRBJ2-1; D is unresolved. Trimming took off 3 bases at V and 2 bases at J, with 11 bases between the two ends. This CDR3 region has 15 residues. The germline V gene has CDR1 MDHEN and CDR2 SYDVKM.